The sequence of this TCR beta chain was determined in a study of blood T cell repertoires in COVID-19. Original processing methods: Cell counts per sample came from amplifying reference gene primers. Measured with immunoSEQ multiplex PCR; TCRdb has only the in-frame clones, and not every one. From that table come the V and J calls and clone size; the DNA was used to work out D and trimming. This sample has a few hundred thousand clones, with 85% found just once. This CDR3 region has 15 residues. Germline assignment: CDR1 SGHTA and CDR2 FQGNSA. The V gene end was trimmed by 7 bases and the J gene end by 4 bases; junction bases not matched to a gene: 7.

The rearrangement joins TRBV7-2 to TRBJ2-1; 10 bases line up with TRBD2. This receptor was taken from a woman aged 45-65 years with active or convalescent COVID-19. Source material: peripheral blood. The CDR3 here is CASTRGTSAYNEQFF. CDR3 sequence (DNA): TGTGCCAGCACCCGCGGGACTAGCGCTTACAATGAGCAGTTCTTC. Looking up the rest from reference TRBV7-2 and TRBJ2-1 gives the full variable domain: GAGVSQSPSNKVTEKGKDVELRCDPISGHTALYWYRQSLGQGLEFLIYFQGNSAPDKSGLPSDRFSAERTGGSVSTLTIQRTQQEDSAVYLCASTRGTSAYNEQFFGPGTRLTVL.